The clone carrying this T cell receptor (beta chain) was detected a few times. This specimen comes from a study of response to subunit inactivated influenza vaccine. TCRdb redid the calling of the RT-PCR reads with MiXCR, one entry per CDR3 protein. The sample has approximately 700,000 distinct CDR3 sequences; about 14% are singletons. The starting material was PBMCs from blood, obtained around 14 days before vaccination. The receptor was derived from a man aged 50 to 60 who received an inactivated influenza vaccine.

In nucleotides, the CDR3 is TGTGCCAGCAGCCAAGATCGAGACAGCGGGGGGCGGGTCACCGGGGAGCTGTTTTTT. This codes for CASSQDRDSGGRVTGELFF. This chain uses TRBV4-2 with TRBJ2-2; TRBD2 matches at 9 bases. CDR3 length: 19 amino acids. V gave up 0 bases and J gave up 4 bases; unmatched junction bases: 12. Germline-derived CDR1 and CDR2 are LGHNA and YNFKEQ.